Listed below are T cell receptor beta chains from one sample, sequenced in a study of cytomegalovirus exposure and HLA in healthy donors. Method: immunoSEQ multiplex PCR; TCRdb's copy keeps in-frame clones and lacks some. The sample lists 160,000 or so clones, 80% to 85% seen once, with approximately 1.5% in the top ten. Sample: PBMCs. Receptors were obtained from a woman aged 18-29 years in good health and CMV-seronegative. Both conserved end residues are part of each CDR3. Fields, in order: D gene, V gene, J gene, CDR3 protein. The D gene is left open where the match is weak.

NA,TRBV5-6,TRBJ1-1,CASSLQEAAHTEAFF
NA,TRBV5-4,TRBJ1-5,CASSLGGSSNQPQHF
NA,TRBV11-2,TRBJ2-2,CASSLNRVGGVGTGELFF
NA,TRBV4-2,TRBJ1-4,CASSQDRIDSEKLFF
NA,TRBV28,TRBJ1-6,CATRPGGGNNSPLHF
TRBD1,TRBV7-8,TRBJ1-3,CASSLRQGSSGNTIYF
TRBD1,TRBV11-2,TRBJ2-7,CASSDPGGSHEQYF
TRBD1,TRBV7-6,TRBJ2-1,CASSPGTGYENEQFF
NA,TRBV28,TRBJ1-6,CASSLSRGINSPLHF
NA,TRBV19,TRBJ2-7,CASSIVWAAAEQYF
TRBD1,TRBV27,TRBJ1-5,CASRYTGASNQPQHF
NA,TRBV29-1,TRBJ1-1,CSVTRAGRGRGTEAFF
NA,TRBV7-6,TRBJ1-6,CASSLQQGPPLHF
NA,TRBV13,TRBJ1-3,CASSLLQGPSSGNTIYF
NA,TRBV5-1,TRBJ2-1,CASSLGDSPAYNEQFF
TRBD1,TRBV7-9,TRBJ2-1,CASSSNSPGQRYNEQFF
NA,TRBV5-4,TRBJ2-5,CASSFEGEETQYF
TRBD2,TRBV4-2,TRBJ2-1,CASSQLIGTSGINEQFF
TRBD1,TRBV9,TRBJ1-1,CASSPDLRQGPEAFF